Sequencing of this T cell receptor (beta chain) was carried out in a study of T cell repertoires in cytomegalovirus infection. Points from the study as a whole: It was HLA-C-restricted CMV-specific TCR beta clonotypes that dominated the response ex vivo.

Of note for this clonotype: Its antigen is currently unknown.

TCRdb recomputed calls from the reads with MiXCR, one row per CDR3 protein. Among approximately 140,000 distinct CDR3 sequences listed, under 30% were seen once. Trimming shortened V by 5 bases and J by 7 bases, and 14 bases separated the two germline ends. The V gene's germline CDR1 is SNHLY and CDR2 FYNNEI. This CDR3 spans 14 amino acids. This TCR was recovered from a human donor in good health (CMV status not recorded). Some clones in this sample may be carry-over from other donors' samples. The chain employs TRBV2 and TRBJ2-2; TRBD1 might be the D (5 bases). Material: PBMCs, sequenced either directly or after in vitro stimulation (not recorded which). The CDR3 DNA reads as TGTGCCAGCAGTCCAGGGAAAACGGACGGGGAGCTGTTTTTT. This gives the protein CASSPGKTDGELFF.